This T cell receptor (beta chain) was sequenced in a study of T cells in Graves' hyperthyroidism and ophthalmopathy. Amplified TCR beta CDR3 regions came from RNA transcripts. The HTBI primer set drove a first-round RT-PCR of the TCR CDR3. TCRdb independently ran MiXCR on the multiplex PCR reads; one entry per CDR3 protein. Of roughly 740,000 distinct CDR3 sequences listed, roughly 15% are singletons. The germline gives CDR1 SNHLY, CDR2 FYNNEI. The CDR3 loop spans 15 amino acids. Unmatched junction bases numbered 9, after V lost 5 bases and J lost 3 bases. This clonotype has a count of ten or more. The material sequenced was blood. This chain links TRBV2 with TRBJ2-5, with 7 bases lining up with TRBD1. The clonotype comes from a man younger than 30 with Graves' hyperthyroidism. CDR3 region: CASSPRTGQEETQYF. DNA for the CDR3: TGTGCCAGCAGTCCCCGGACAGGTCAGGAAGAGACCCAGTACTTC.